This TCR beta chain appears in the sequencing data of a study of blood T cell repertoires in COVID-19. Study summary: From the United States, Italy and Spain came samples of acute and convalescent COVID-19. In each case, the material was cDNA or gDNA derived from T cells, B-cell-depleted T cells, or PBMCs.

Per the study methods: Quantification of nucleated cells was approximated via reference gene primer amplification. Profiled with immunoSEQ multiplex PCR; TCRdb holds only in-frame clones, not every one. V and J calls and clone size are given by that table; D and trimming were obtained from the DNA. In the table there are 150,000 to 160,000 clones, under 90% of which are singletons. V lost 4 bases to trimming and J lost 5 bases, with 17 bases between them. The CDR3 length is 15 residues. The germline gives CDR1 SGHRS, CDR2 YFSETQ. The genes are TRBV5-1 and TRBJ2-3; a possible D gene is TRBD2 (7 bases). This receptor was obtained from a man aged 55 to 70 with acute or convalescent COVID-19. The sample taken for sequencing was peripheral blood. Here the CDR3 DNA reads TGCGCCAGCAGCGAGTGGGGGGGCCGTGAAGATACGCAGTATTTT. Translating gives CASSEWGGREDTQYF.